A selection of T cell receptor beta chains follows, all from one sample in a study of T cells in Graves' hyperthyroidism and ophthalmopathy. TCRdb reprocessed the multiplex PCR reads with MiXCR, giving one entry per CDR3 protein. The sample has about 210,000 distinct CDR3 sequences, roughly 15% seen once. Sequencing was carried out using blood. These receptor sequences come from a man aged 45-65 years with Graves' hyperthyroidism. The CDR3 runs from the conserved cysteine through the conserved F or W. D genes are given only for firm matches. The size field is filled for only some rows; it gives once, few, many or a size class.

d_call	clone_size	v_call	j_call	cdr3_nt	cdr3_aa
NA	many	TRBV28	TRBJ1-4	TGTGCCAGCAGTTGGGGCGGACAGCCAAATGAAAAACTGTTTTTT	CASSWGGQPNEKLFF
NA	once	TRBV6-5	TRBJ2-1	TGTGCCAGCAGTTACTCAGCGGTGAAATACAATGAGCAGTTCTTC	CASSYSAVKYNEQFF
NA	many	TRBV29-1	TRBJ2-7	TGCAGCGCCATACGGGGGAACTCCTACGAGCAGTACTTC	CSAIRGNSYEQYF
NA	few	TRBV7-3	TRBJ2-3	TGTGCCAGCAGCTTAAACCCCTCTGCAGGGAGCACAGATACGCAGTATTTT	CASSLNPSAGSTDTQYF
NA	NA	TRBV6-1	TRBJ2-1	TGTGCCAGCAGTTCGGGGATCGTGCAGTTCTTC	CASSSGIVQFF
NA	many	TRBV7-3	TRBJ2-1	TGTGCCAGCAGCTCGGGACTTTATAATGAGCAGTTCTTC	CASSSGLYNEQFF
NA	few	TRBV20-1	TRBJ2-3	TGCAGTGCTAGAAACCCGACAGGGAGGACAGATACGCAGTATTTT	CSARNPTGRTDTQYF
NA	many	TRBV3-1	TRBJ1-1	TGTGCCAGCAGCCAAGAATCAAGGGCGAACACTGAAGCTTTCTTT	CASSQESRANTEAFF
NA	many	TRBV7-9	TRBJ2-7	TGTGCCAGCAGCTCTCCGGGACACCCCATTTACGAGCAGTACTTC	CASSSPGHPIYEQYF
NA	NA	TRBV10-3	TRBJ2-3	TGTGCCATCAGTGAATCCGCTTCGCTAGCCGACACAGATACGCAGTATTTT	CAISESASLADTDTQYF
NA	many	TRBV12-5	TRBJ2-7	TGTGCTAGTGGTTTGGAACAGGGCTACGAGCAGTACTTC	CASGLEQGYEQYF